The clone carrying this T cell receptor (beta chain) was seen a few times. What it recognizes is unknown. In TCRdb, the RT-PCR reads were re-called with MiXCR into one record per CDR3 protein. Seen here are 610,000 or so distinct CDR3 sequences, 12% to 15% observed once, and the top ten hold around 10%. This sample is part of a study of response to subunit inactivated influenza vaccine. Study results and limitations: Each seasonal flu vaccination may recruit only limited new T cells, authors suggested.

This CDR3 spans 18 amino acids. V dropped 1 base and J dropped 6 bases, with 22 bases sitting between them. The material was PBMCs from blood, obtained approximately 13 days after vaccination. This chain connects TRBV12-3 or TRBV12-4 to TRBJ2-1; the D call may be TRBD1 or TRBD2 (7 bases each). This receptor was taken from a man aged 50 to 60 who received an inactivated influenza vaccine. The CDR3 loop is CASSLGQGGGRAINEQFF. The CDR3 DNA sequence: TGTGCCAGCAGTTTAGGACAGGGTGGAGGGAGGGCTATCAATGAGCAGTTCTTC.